One and the same sample provided the 9 T cell receptor beta chains below, sequenced in a study of regulatory T cells in long-lasting Graves disease. Sample time point: persistent/refractory GD, antithyroid drugs over 5 years with positive TRAb. From RNA extracted from PBMCs, the TCR library was made. Assembly of TCR beta libraries relied on iRepertoire HTBI primers together with Arm-PCR of CDR3 regions. A single record per CDR3 protein comes from TCRdb applying MiXCR to the multiplex PCR reads. The sample yields some 370,000 distinct CDR3 sequences, about 20% seen once. The sequencing here drew on peripheral blood mononuclear cells (PBMCs), taken when the disease was refractory, from a patient treated with antithyroid drugs. The receptor source for this set is a female donor with Graves disease.

This clonotype appeared a few times. The chain combines TRBV15 with TRBJ1-1; D gene uncertain. This CDR3 spans 15 amino acids. V lost 0 bases and J lost 0, with 8 bases in between. The germline CDR1 and CDR2 sequences are LNHNV and YYDKDF (reference sequence). Here the CDR3 DNA reads TGTGCCACCAGCAGAGATGTTTTAATGAACACTGAAGCTTTCTTT. Its protein product is CATSRDVLMNTEAFF.

The rearrangement joins TRBV5-1 to TRBJ2-5, with D unclear. Trimming cost V 0 bases and J 4 bases, with 13 bases left between them. Germline CDR1 and CDR2: SGHRS and YFSETQ. The CDR3 totals 15 residues. In DNA form, the CDR3 reads TGCGCCAGCAGCTTGGCCGGGTCGTTCCGAGAGACCCAGTACTTC. Translating it yields CASSLAGSFRETQYF.

V usage is TRBV29-1 and J usage is TRBJ1-1; D gene uncertain. CDR3 length equals 12 residues. From germline, CDR1 is SQVTM and CDR2 ANQGSEA. Trimming cost V 7 bases and J 1 base, with 10 bases left between them. This CDR3 reads CSAETENTEAFF. In DNA form, the CDR3 reads TGCAGCGCCGAAACAGAGAACACTGAAGCTTTCTTT.

The J gene is TRBJ2-3, the V gene TRBV12-3 or TRBV12-4; D unresolved. The CDR3 contains 14 residues. Trimming cost V 0 bases and J 4 bases, with 8 bases left between them. In DNA form, the CDR3 reads TGTGCCAGCAGTTTAGCAGGGAATGCAGATACGCAGTATTTT. It codes for CASSLAGNADTQYF.

This clonotype was seen at least ten times. V usage is TRBV7-9 and J usage is TRBJ2-7; the match to TRBD2 covers 9 bases. Germline lookup yields CDR1 SEHNR and CDR2 FQNEAQ (reference sequence). This CDR3 is built from 13 residues. V was pared by 5 bases and J by 7 bases, with 6 bases of the junction left unmatched. The CDR3 sequence is CASSQGLAGEQYF. The CDR3, as DNA: TGTGCCAGCAGCCAGGGACTAGCTGGGGAGCAGTACTTC. The full variable domain, rest sourced from reference TRBV7-9 and TRBJ2-7, is DTGVSQNPRHKITKRGQNVTFRCDPISEHNRLYWYRQTLGQGPEFLTYFQNEAQLEKSRLLSDRFSAERPKGSFSTLEIQRTEQGDSAMYLCASSQGLAGEQYFGPGTRLTVT.

This clonotype has at least ten counts. The chain combines TRBV28 with TRBJ2-7; D gene unclear. V lost 3 bases, J lost 3 bases, and 6 bases lay in between. CDR1 is MDHEN and CDR2 is SYDVKM in the germline V gene. CDR3 length equals 12 residues. DNA of the CDR3: TGTGCCAGCAGTTTCCTGAACTACGAGCAGTACTTC. This encodes CASSFLNYEQYF.

This rearrangement joins TRBV4-1 to TRBJ2-5; a possible D gene is TRBD2 (6 bases). This CDR3 spans 15 amino acids. Trimming took 4 bases from V and 2 from J, leaving 14 bases between them. Germline V gene lookup returns CDR1 MGHRA and CDR2 YSYEKL. The CDR3 DNA is TGCGCCAGCAGCCTTTCCACGGGAGCTCAAGAGACCCAGTACTTC. It encodes CASSLSTGAQETQYF.

There are a few counts of this clonotype. The chain uses TRBV7-2 and TRBJ2-5; 8 nucleotides line up with TRBD2. Looked up from germline, CDR1 is SGHTA and CDR2 is FQGNSA. This CDR3 spans 16 amino acids. V lost 3 bases to trimming and J lost 5 bases; unmatched junction nucleotides: 11. Here the CDR3 DNA reads TGTGCCAGCAGCTTTAACGGGAGGGCCCTCGAGGAGACCCAGTACTTC. Translating gives CASSFNGRALEETQYF.

This clonotype was counted many times. The J gene is TRBJ2-7, the V gene TRBV6-2 or TRBV6-3; perhaps TRBD2 as D (6 bases). The CDR3 extends over 16 amino acids. Germline CDR1 reads MNHEY; CDR2 reads SVGEGT. Trimming removed 4 bases from V and 3 bases from J, with 19 bases in between. The CDR3 DNA is TGTGCCAGCAGTTCCCGGAGGAGGGGACTGGTCTACGAGCAGTACTTC. Translating gives CASSSRRRGLVYEQYF.